The 9 T cell receptor beta chains below come from one sample, sequenced in a study of blood T cell repertoires in COVID-19 (dated by TCRdb to 2018 to 2021). Receptors were amplified or captured by the immunoSEQ multiplex PCR assay. Sourced from immuneACCESS, this table was stored by TCRdb with only in-frame sequences that have V and J called. A share of the clones is absent; for the studies checked, an unresolved V gene accounts for under half, and the remainder has no known explanation. A total of just over 300,000 clones appear in this sample, around nine tenths of them only once. Together, the top ten hold 8% to 10% of the sample. Sequenced: PBMCs or T cells enriched from blood (not recorded which). Every receptor here comes from a woman in her thirties or forties who had recovered from COVID-19.

V gene TRBV24-1 combines with J gene TRBJ1-5; 7 bases are shared with TRBD1. Trimming took 5 bases from V and 3 from J; bases not matched to a gene: 3. The CDR3 runs to 14 residues. The germline V gene has CDR1 KGHDR and CDR2 SFDVKD. In nucleotides, the CDR3 is TGTGCCACCAGTGCTGGGACAGTCAATCAGCCCCAGCATTTT. It encodes CATSAGTVNQPQHF.

The chain carries TRBV30 and TRBJ1-1; 9 bases line up with TRBD1. The CDR3 extends over 13 amino acids. Germline-derived CDR1 and CDR2 are GTSNPN and SVGIG (reference sequence). V dropped 5 bases and J dropped 4; count of bases not matched to a gene: 5. The CDR3, as DNA: TGTGCCTGGGGCCGGGACAGGGCCACTGAAGCTTTCTTT. Translation: CAWGRDRATEAFF. Combining the CDR3 with reference TRBV30 and TRBJ1-1 gives the whole variable domain SQTIHQWPATLVQPVGSPLSLECTVEGTSNPNLYWYRQAAGRGLQLLFYSVGIGQISSEVPQNLSASRPQDRQFILSSKKLLLSDSGFYLCAWGRDRATEAFFGQGTRLTVV.

The chain combines TRBV6-1 with TRBJ2-7; the match to TRBD1 covers 9 bases. CDR1 is MNHNS, CDR2 SASEGT, per germline. The V and J ends lost 2 bases and 5 bases, in that order; junction bases with no gene match: 7. This CDR3 has 15 amino acids. CDR3 nucleotide sequence: TGTGCCAGCAGTGAAAAGGGGGACAGGGCTAACGAGCAGTACTTC. It encodes CASSEKGDRANEQYF.

J is TRBJ2-3 and V is TRBV15, with TRBD2 matching over 14 bases. The germline V gene encodes CDR1 LNHNV and CDR2 YYDKDF (reference sequence). Trimming at V came to 1 base and at J to 2 bases, leaving 11 bases not matched to a gene. The CDR3 has 20 residues. The CDR3 loop reads CATSRARGRTSGGPTDTQYF. CDR3 nucleotide sequence: TGTGCCACCAGCAGAGCCCGGGGTCGGACTAGCGGGGGGCCCACAGATACGCAGTATTTT.

This clone was found a few times. Other DNA sequences in this specimen translate into the identical CDR3. The V and J genes are TRBV5-1 and TRBJ2-7; 13 nucleotides agree with TRBD2. This CDR3 contains 15 residues. With 3 bases clipped from V and 0 bases from J, the junction kept 0 bases outside the gene matches. Germline V lookup: CDR1 SGHRS, CDR2 YFSETQ. The CDR3 region is CASSWTSGSSYEQYF. CDR3 coding DNA: TGCGCCAGCAGCTGGACTAGCGGGAGCTCCTACGAGCAGTACTTC.

The chain combines TRBV24-1 with TRBJ2-5; 7 bases are shared with TRBD1. The CDR3 covers 16 residues. The junction had 10 bases not matched to a gene; V was cut back by 2 bases and J by 5 bases. Germline V lookup: CDR1 KGHDR, CDR2 SFDVKD. CDR3 amino acids: CATSDSTGSISETQYF. CDR3 bases: TGTGCCACCAGTGATTCGACAGGGAGTATTTCGGAGACCCAGTACTTC.

Notes on this clone: This CDR3 is also generated by other DNA sequences in the sample. J is TRBJ2-5 and V is TRBV19; no firm D call. The V and J ends lost 2 bases and 5 bases respectively, with 6 bases between them. Germline V gene sequence: CDR1 LNHDA, CDR2 SQIVND (reference sequence). This CDR3 has 12 residues. Written as DNA, the CDR3 is TGTGCCAGTAGTATATCCGGGGAGACCCAGTACTTC. It yields the protein CASSISGETQYF.

This clone was seen just once. The J gene is TRBJ1-5, the V gene TRBV28; unclear D gene. The CDR3 runs to 12 residues. Trimming removed 8 bases from V and 4 bases from J, with 9 bases in between. Germline values: CDR1 MDHEN, CDR2 SYDVKM. CDR3 region: CASAEINQPQHF. CDR3 DNA sequence: TGTGCCAGCGCGGAGATAAATCAGCCCCAGCATTTT.

V usage is TRBV10-3 and J usage is TRBJ2-7; tentatively, D is TRBD2 (6 bases). CDR3 length: 18 amino acids. Trimming took 3 bases from V and 4 from J, leaving 25 bases between them. From germline, CDR1 is ENHRY and CDR2 SYGVKD. This chain's CDR3 is CAISDPNPPEGLPYEQYF. The CDR3 DNA reads as TGTGCCATCAGTGACCCAAACCCCCCCGAGGGACTGCCATACGAGCAGTACTTC.